These 10 T cell receptor beta chains came from one sample sequenced in a study of graft-versus-host responses after intestinal transplantation. Their antigens remain unidentified. Data came from immunoSEQ multiplex PCR; TCRdb stores just in-frame clones and leaves some out. The table lists about 31,000 clones, roughly 83% of them singletons. This material consisted of unstimulated CD8+ T cells sorted from spleen or lymph node cells, taken before intestinal transplant. The receptors shown here come from a human donor who received an intestinal transplant.

The CDR3 region is CASSFGTNTGELFF. CDR3 DNA: TGTGCCAGCAGCTTCGGGACAAACACCGGGGAGCTGTTTTTT. This rearrangement joins TRBV4-2 to TRBJ2-2, with a tentative D call TRBD1 (6 bases). V lost 5 bases, J lost 2 bases, and 9 bases lay in between. Germline V gene lookup returns CDR1 LGHNA and CDR2 YNFKEQ. There are 14 residues in the CDR3.

The rearrangement links TRBV11-2 to TRBJ2-1, with 9 bases fitting TRBD2. Germline-derived CDR1 and CDR2 are SGHAT and FQNNGV. V was pared by 5 bases and J by 4 bases, with 6 bases of the junction left unmatched. CDR3 length: 15 residues. CDR3 in DNA: TGTGCCAGCAGCCCCGTGAGCGGGGGGTACAATGAGCAGTTCTTC. This gives the protein CASSPVSGGYNEQFF.

The DNA for the CDR3 is TGCAGCGTTGAGGGAATGGACAGCTCCTACAATGAGCAGTTCTTC. The encoded protein is CSVEGMDSSYNEQFF. The gene calls are TRBV29-1 and TRBJ2-1; tentative D call: TRBD1 (6 bases). Germline V gives CDR1 SQVTM, CDR2 ANQGSEA. The CDR3 is 15 residues long. V dropped 3 bases and J dropped 0 bases, with 12 bases sitting between them.

The chain combines TRBV2 with TRBJ2-7, with 10 nucleotides matching TRBD2. This CDR3 has 13 residues. Germline CDR1 SNHLY, CDR2 FYNNEI. Unmatched junction bases numbered 0, after V lost 6 bases and J lost 1 base. CDR3: CASRTSGSYEQYF. The CDR3 DNA reads as TGTGCCAGCAGGACTAGCGGGTCCTACGAGCAGTACTTC.

The chain is built from TRBV7-6 and TRBJ1-1; D call uncertain. CDR3 size: 14 residues. Per germline, CDR1 SGHVS and CDR2 FNYEAQ. V was pared by 3 bases and J by 3 bases, with 11 bases between. The CDR3: CASSFSTRDTEAFF. DNA for the CDR3: TGTGCCAGCAGCTTTAGTACTCGGGACACTGAAGCTTTCTTT. The full variable domain, completed using reference TRBV7-6 and TRBJ1-1, is GAGVSQSPRYKVTKRGQDVALRCDPISGHVSLYWYRQALGQGPEFLTYFNYEAQQDKSGLPNDRFSAERPEGSISTLTIQRTEQRDSAMYRCASSFSTRDTEAFFGQGTRLTVV.

This sequence joins TRBV23-1 and TRBJ1-5; 12 nucleotides agree with TRBD1. TRBV23-1 is an ORF, and what it does is uncertain. The ends lost 0 bases at V and 4 bases at J; junction bases unmatched: 1. The CDR3 is 16 amino acids. CDR3 in DNA: TGCGCCAGCAGTCAATCGGGACAGGGGGCAAATCAGCCCCAGCATTTT. Protein sequence: CASSQSGQGANQPQHF.

V and J are TRBV7-9 and TRBJ2-5; no reliable D call. The J call may be in error: the DNA end matches TRBJ2-7 better. The germline gives CDR1 SEHNR, CDR2 FQNEAQ (reference sequence). There are 14 residues in the CDR3. The DNA for the CDR3 is TGTGCCAGCAGCTTAGACCCTTTTGGAGACGAGCAGTACTTC. Its protein is CASSLDPFGDEQYF.

This rearrangement joins TRBV7-8 to TRBJ2-2; tentative D call: TRBD1 (6 bases). Germline V gene lookup returns CDR1 SGHVS and CDR2 FQNEAQ. The CDR3 covers 14 residues. Trimming pared 5 bases from V and 3 bases from J, leaving 10 bases between. CDR3 DNA sequence: TGTGCCAGCAGCGTAACAGGGTACACCGGGGAGCTGTTTTTT. It yields the protein CASSVTGYTGELFF.

This chain connects TRBV5-4 to TRBJ2-7, with TRBD1 as a possible D gene (6 bases). The V gene's germline CDR1 is SGHNT and CDR2 YYREEE (reference sequence). CDR3 length equals 13 residues. With 1 base removed from V and 10 bases from J, the gap between germline ends came to 15 bases. Written as DNA, the CDR3 is TGTGCCAGCAGCTTGTACTCACAGGGCGAACAGTACTTC. Translated: CASSLYSQGEQYF.

The chain employs TRBV4-2 and TRBJ2-7; TRBD2 matches at 7 bases. Germline V gives CDR1 LGHNA, CDR2 YNFKEQ. The CDR3 totals 15 residues. V was clipped by 4 bases and J by 0 bases; unmatched bases: 6. CDR3 region: CASSPLAVSSYEQYF. CDR3 coding DNA: TGTGCCAGCAGCCCCCTAGCGGTTAGCTCCTACGAGCAGTACTTC.